Shown below are 30 T cell receptor beta chains from a single sample sequenced in a study of blood T cell repertoires in COVID-19 (dated by TCRdb to about 2020). Library preparation was by the immunoSEQ multiplex PCR assay. TCRdb provides this immuneACCESS table in a form limited to in-frame rearrangements. Some clones are lacking; in checked studies, under half of them reflect an unresolved V gene, and why the rest are absent is not known. The sample has tens of thousands of clones on record, about four fifths of them singletons. The ten most abundant clones make up roughly 15% of the sample. What was sequenced was peripheral blood. These receptors were obtained from a woman aged 80 or older with acute or convalescent COVID-19.

This clone has a single count. The chain has TRBV5-8 and TRBJ2-3, with D possibly being TRBD2 (6 bases). Germline-derived CDR1 and CDR2 are SGHTS and YDEGEE. V lost 2 bases to trimming and J lost 3 bases, with 13 bases between them. This CDR3 has 15 residues. CDR3: CASSLGGANTDTQYF. In nucleotides, the CDR3 is TGTGCCAGCAGCTTAGGCGGGGCGAATACAGATACGCAGTATTTT.

The chain employs TRBV20-1 and TRBJ2-1, with 10 bases aligning to TRBD2. Losses at the gene ends were 3 bases for V and 2 bases for J; bases not matched to a gene: 1. Germline V CDR1 and CDR2: DFQATT, SNEGSKA (reference sequence). This CDR3 has 14 residues. DNA for the CDR3: TGCAGTGCTAGTCTAGCGGGGGCCTACAATGAGCAGTTCTTC. Translation: CSASLAGAYNEQFF.

The chain joins TRBV2 to TRBJ1-1, with D tentatively TRBD1 (5 bases). The CDR3 totals 14 residues. The V end was cut by 6 bases, the J end by 7 bases, with 18 bases between. The germline gives CDR1 SNHLY, CDR2 FYNNEI. DNA of the CDR3: TGTGCCAGCAGGTCTGAGACAGTAGAGAATGAAGCTTTCTTT. Its protein product is CASRSETVENEAFF.

The rearrangement uses TRBV27 and TRBJ2-3; TRBD2 aligns across 9 bases. After removal of 3 bases from V and 4 bases from J, the junction contained 5 bases not matched to a gene. Germline CDR1 is MNHEY and CDR2 is SMNVEV (reference sequence). There are 15 residues in the CDR3. CDR3 region: CASSFAGGHPDTQYF. The DNA for the CDR3 is TGTGCCAGCAGTTTCGCGGGGGGGCATCCAGATACGCAGTATTTT.

The chain uses TRBV3-1 (or the pseudogene TRBV3-2) and TRBJ1-4; D gene unclear. V lost 1 base and J 8 bases, leaving 11 bases between the germline ends. Germline CDR1 and CDR2: LGHDT and YNNKEL (reference sequence). The CDR3 is 14 amino acids. CDR3 bases: TGTGCCAGCAGCCAAGGACGGACGGGGGAAAAACTGTTTTTT. Protein product: CASSQGRTGEKLFF.

This rearrangement joins TRBV14 to TRBJ2-4; D is uncertain. The CDR3 has 17 amino acids. Germline CDR1 is SGHDN and CDR2 is FVKESK. V lost 0 bases to trimming and J lost 4 bases, with 16 bases between them. CDR3 region: CASSQEGDTLVKNIQYF. The CDR3 coding sequence is TGTGCCAGCAGCCAAGAAGGTGACACCCTTGTAAAAAACATTCAGTACTTC.

This clone was found once. This sequence joins TRBV29-1 and TRBJ1-2; 11 nucleotides align to TRBD1. The CDR3 is 12 residues long. V shed 6 bases and J 7 bases; nucleotides not matched to a gene: 4. Looked up from germline, CDR1 is SQVTM and CDR2 is ANQGSEA. CDR3 protein: CSVVDRGPGYTF. The CDR3 DNA reads TGCAGCGTCGTGGACAGGGGGCCTGGCTACACCTTC. The entire variable domain, with the rest obtained from reference TRBV29-1 and TRBJ1-2, is as follows: SAVISQKPSRDICQRGTSLTIQCQVDSQVTMMFWYRQQPGQSLTLIATANQGSEATYESGFVIDKFPISRPNLTFSTLTVSNMSPEDSSIYLCSVVDRGPGYTFGSGTRLTVV.

CDR3 coding DNA: TGTGCCAGCAGTTTTCAAGGCCTGGACAGGGCAAAGATCTATGGCTACACCTTC. As protein: CASSFQGLDRAKIYGYTF. The chain uses TRBV27 and TRBJ1-2; 8 bases are shared with TRBD1. This CDR3 contains 18 residues. The germline gives CDR1 MNHEY, CDR2 SMNVEV (reference sequence). Trimming took 3 bases from V and 4 from J; bases not matched to a gene: 16.

V and J are TRBV11-2 and TRBJ2-5, with 13 bases identical to TRBD2. The CDR3 is 19 residues long. Germline V gene sequence: CDR1 SGHAT, CDR2 FQNNGV. V was pared by 5 bases and J by 3 bases, with 15 bases of the junction left unmatched. CDR3 sequence reads: CASSPGLAGAVLTKETQYF. CDR3 DNA: TGTGCCAGCAGCCCCGGACTAGCGGGGGCAGTGTTGACCAAAGAGACCCAGTACTTC.

The chain links TRBV19 to TRBJ2-3; 7 positions match TRBD2. CDR1 is LNHDA, CDR2 SQIVND, per germline (reference sequence). There are 16 residues in the CDR3. Unmatched junction bases numbered 5, after V lost 1 base and J lost 1 base. The CDR3 loop reads CASSIGAGEGTDTQYF. In DNA, the CDR3 is TGTGCCAGTAGTATAGGGGCGGGGGAAGGCACAGATACGCAGTATTTT.

J is TRBJ2-5 and V is TRBV3-1 (or the pseudogene TRBV3-2), with D maybe TRBD2 (5 bases). V dropped 4 bases and J dropped 5 bases, with 14 bases sitting between them. The CDR3 runs to 14 residues. CDR1 and CDR2 (germline): LGHDT, YNNKEL (reference sequence). Here the CDR3 DNA reads TGTGCCAGCAGCCGGGAGTTTCCTCCCGAGACCCAGTACTTC. It codes for CASSREFPPETQYF.

The chain is built from TRBV11-1 and TRBJ2-2; no clear D. CDR3 length: 13 amino acids. The germline CDR1 and CDR2 sequences are SGHAT and FQDESV (reference sequence). V lost 1 base, J lost 7 bases, and 7 bases lay in between. CDR3 nucleotides: TGTGCCAGCAGCTTAGAACTTAACGGGGAGCTGTTTTTT. Translation: CASSLELNGELFF.

In nucleotides, the CDR3 is TGTGCCTGGACCGAGGGACTAGCGGGGGGGGGTGAGCAGTTCTTC. Its protein is CAWTEGLAGGGEQFF. This chain uses TRBV30 with TRBJ2-1; 16 nucleotides align to TRBD2. The CDR3 extends over 15 amino acids. The V gene's germline CDR1 is GTSNPN and CDR2 SVGIG (reference sequence). Trimming at V came to 4 bases and at J to 9 bases, leaving 6 bases not matched to a gene.

In its sample, this clone was seen once. The chain employs TRBV2 and TRBJ1-2, with a tentative D call TRBD1 (5 bases). Per germline, CDR1 SNHLY and CDR2 FYNNEI. Trimming left V 11 bases short and J 8 bases short, with 21 bases between. The CDR3 spans 13 residues. This chain's CDR3 is CASAVGQRSGYTF. CDR3 nucleotides: TGTGCCTCAGCAGTCGGACAAAGGAGCGGCTACACCTTC.

The chain joins TRBV9 to TRBJ2-7; TRBD2 is a possible D gene (5 bases). CDR3 length equals 12 residues. The V gene lost 4 bases and the J gene lost 3 bases, with 8 bases spanning the gap. Germline V gene lookup returns CDR1 SGDLS and CDR2 YYNGEE. For the CDR3, the DNA is TGTGCCAGCAGCCGCGAGGGCTACGAGCAGTACTTC. Protein sequence: CASSREGYEQYF.

This clone was seen only a few times. The chain is built from TRBV30 and TRBJ1-1; D remains unclear. With 2 bases removed from V and 4 bases from J, the gap between germline ends came to 11 bases. The germline V gene encodes CDR1 GTSNPN and CDR2 SVGIG (reference sequence). The CDR3 contains 13 residues. CDR3 in amino acids: CAWSIQTGTEAFF. The CDR3 DNA reads as TGTGCCTGGAGTATCCAGACGGGCACTGAAGCTTTCTTT.

The chain recombines TRBV19 with TRBJ2-7; D not certain. The CDR3 has 12 residues. Germline V gives CDR1 LNHDA, CDR2 SQIVND (reference sequence). The ends were cut back, 9 bases at V and 3 bases at J, with 12 bases in the middle. The CDR3 DNA reads TGTGCCAGCTCCGACTCATACTACGAGCAGTACTTC. Translating it yields CASSDSYYEQYF.

V is TRBV11-3 and J is TRBJ2-1; 8 nucleotides line up with TRBD2. CDR1 is SGHNT, CDR2 YENEEA, per germline. V lost 1 base, J lost 10 bases, and 6 bases stayed unmatched. This CDR3 is 14 amino acids long. The DNA for the CDR3 is TGTGCCAGCAGCTTAGCCCCGGGGGGGGACGAGCAGTTCTTC. Translating it yields CASSLAPGGDEQFF.

The V call is TRBV6-6, the J call TRBJ1-1, with D possibly TRBD1 on 5 matching bases. Trimming took 4 bases from V and 7 from J, leaving 13 bases between them. The CDR3 has 13 residues. Germline CDR1 MNHNY, CDR2 SVGAGI (reference sequence). The CDR3 sequence is CASSSGGLGEAFF. The CDR3 DNA sequence: TGTGCCAGCAGTTCGGGGGGTCTAGGTGAAGCTTTCTTT.

The J gene is TRBJ1-5, the V gene TRBV9; TRBD1 matches 11 bases. Germline lookup yields CDR1 SGDLS and CDR2 YYNGEE. The length of the CDR3 is 15 residues. J was trimmed by 6 bases and V by 3 bases; bases with no gene match: 5. The CDR3: CASSAGTGGGQPQHF. DNA for the CDR3: TGTGCCAGCAGCGCCGGGACAGGGGGAGGTCAGCCCCAGCATTTT.

This clone has just a few counts. The DNA of the CDR3 is TGTGCCAGCAGTCTACTTAGGACAGGGTGGAGCAATCAGCCCCAGCATTTT. Translated: CASSLLRTGWSNQPQHF. V and J are TRBV28 and TRBJ1-5; 8 positions agree with TRBD1. CDR3 length: 17 residues. Germline V gene sequence: CDR1 MDHEN, CDR2 SYDVKM. V dropped 5 bases and J dropped 1; count of bases not matched to a gene: 10. Based on the CDR3 plus reference TRBV28 and TRBJ1-5, the full variable domain is DVKVTQSSRYLVKRTGEKVFLECVQDMDHENMFWYRQDPGLGLRLIYFSYDVKMKEKGDIPEGYSVSREKKERFSLILESASTNQTSMYLCASSLLRTGWSNQPQHFGDGTRLSIL.

The CDR3 region has the DNA TGTGCCAGCAGGGGGCGGGAGTACACTGAAGCTTTCTTT. Amino acid sequence: CASRGREYTEAFF. The V call is TRBV7-9, the J call TRBJ1-1; D possibly corresponds to TRBD1 (5 bases). V gave up 6 bases and J gave up 3 bases, with 11 bases separating them. Per germline, CDR1 SEHNR and CDR2 FQNEAQ (reference sequence). There are 13 residues in the CDR3.

V gene TRBV19 combines with J gene TRBJ2-7; tentatively, D is TRBD2 (5 bases). V was clipped by 5 bases and J by 2 bases, with 10 bases between them. The germline V gene encodes CDR1 LNHDA and CDR2 SQIVND (reference sequence). This CDR3 is 13 amino acids long. The CDR3 protein is CASSHPGTYEQYF. Here the CDR3 DNA reads TGTGCCAGTAGTCATCCGGGGACCTACGAGCAGTACTTC. The full variable domain, rest sourced from reference TRBV19 and TRBJ2-7, is DGGITQSPKYLFRKEGQNVTLSCEQNLNHDAMYWYRQDPGQGLRLIYYSQIVNDFQKGDIAEGYSVSREKKESFPLTVTSAQKNPTAFYLCASSHPGTYEQYFGPGTRLTVT.

This chain joins TRBV2 and TRBJ1-4, with 7 bases aligning to TRBD1. From germline, CDR1 is SNHLY and CDR2 FYNNEI. V shed 4 bases and J 8 bases; nucleotides not matched to a gene: 10. CDR3 size: 15 residues. CDR3 sequence: CASSAGGGSREKLFF. The CDR3 DNA reads TGTGCCAGCAGTGCGGGAGGGGGCTCACGGGAAAAACTGTTTTTT.

As to this clone: Other DNA sequences in this specimen translate into the identical CDR3. The rearrangement uses TRBV18 and TRBJ2-7; a possible D gene is TRBD2 (6 bases). From germline, CDR1 is KGHSH and CDR2 LQKENI. Trimming removed 2 bases from V and 0 bases from J, with 14 bases in between. The CDR3 totals 16 residues. The CDR3 DNA is TGTGCCAGCTCACCAGGAGGGCGGGGAAGCTCCTACGAGCAGTACTTC. It translates to CASSPGGRGSSYEQYF.

This chain links TRBV5-8 with TRBJ1-5; D perhaps matches TRBD1 (6 bases). The CDR3 is 13 residues long. Trimming removed 4 bases from V and 9 bases from J, with 14 bases in between. Germline V CDR1 and CDR2: SGHTS, YDEGEE. The chain's CDR3 is CASSQQGRAPQHF. CDR3 nucleotides: TGTGCCAGCAGCCAACAGGGAAGAGCGCCCCAGCATTTT.

The CDR3 sequence: CASSMVQTEKLFF. In DNA, the CDR3 is TGTGCCAGTAGTATGGTACAGACGGAAAAACTGTTTTTT. This rearrangement joins TRBV19 to TRBJ1-4; no clear D gene. The CDR3 extends over 13 amino acids. The V gene's germline CDR1 is LNHDA and CDR2 SQIVND (reference sequence). Trimming stripped 3 bases from V and 8 bases from J, with 10 bases between.

V gene TRBV14 combines with J gene TRBJ1-1; the D is unclear. Germline CDR1 is SGHDN and CDR2 is FVKESK. Trimming stripped 0 bases from V and 0 bases from J, with 14 bases between. CDR3 length: 17 residues. The CDR3 DNA reads as TGTGCCAGCAGCCAAGATCGCCTCGGAGGCATGAACACTGAAGCTTTCTTT. Translated: CASSQDRLGGMNTEAFF.

J is TRBJ1-5 and V is TRBV19; D might be TRBD1 (6 bases). Germline V lookup: CDR1 LNHDA, CDR2 SQIVND (reference sequence). CDR3 length equals 15 residues. Trimming shortened V by 6 bases and J by 2 bases, and 14 bases separated the two germline ends. CDR3 sequence: CASSFSQGGNQPQHF. The DNA of the CDR3 is TGTGCCAGTAGCTTCTCACAGGGAGGCAATCAGCCCCAGCATTTT.

The DNA for the CDR3 is TGTGCCAGCAGCCAAGATAACAGGGCTGGAAACACCATATATTTT. Its protein is CASSQDNRAGNTIYF. The chain has TRBV4-2 and TRBJ1-3; D is perhaps TRBD1 (6 bases). Germline V gives CDR1 LGHNA, CDR2 YNFKEQ. This CDR3 has 15 amino acids. With 0 bases removed from V and 2 bases from J, the gap between germline ends came to 8 bases.